These 2 T cell receptor beta chains were sequenced from one sample in a study of T cell responses to AZD1222 COVID-19 vaccine. Sequencing used immunoSEQ multiplex PCR; TCRdb keeps in-frame clones, though not all of them. The table shows roughly 140,000 clones, with roughly nine tenths occurring only once. The starting material was peripheral blood, obtained on day 0 of AZD1222 vaccination. These receptors originate from an adult in good health.

CDR3 residues: CASSLTGELFF. CDR3 sequence (DNA): TGTGCCAGCAGTTTGACCGGGGAGCTGTTTTTT. V and J are TRBV6-5 and TRBJ2-2; no clear D. Germline-derived CDR1 and CDR2 are MNHEY and SVGAGI. The V end was cut by 4 bases, the J end by 5 bases, with 2 bases between. This CDR3 is 11 amino acids long.

The V and J genes are TRBV7-6 and TRBJ2-3; D remains ambiguous. Trimming removed 10 bases from V and 1 base from J, with 9 bases in between. In germline, CDR1 is SGHVS, CDR2 FNYEAQ. This CDR3 is 12 amino acids long. The DNA of the CDR3 is TGTGCCATCACTGAGGGCACAGATACGCAGTATTTT. Translated, it gives CAITEGTDTQYF.